This T cell receptor beta chain was obtained from a study of blood T cell repertoires in COVID-19. Study at large: The United States, Italy and Spain provided the acute and convalescent COVID-19 samples. From T cells, B-cell-depleted T cells, or PBMCs came the material, which was cDNA or gDNA.

Original analysis: Reference gene primer amplification gave nucleated cell count estimates. Produced via immunoSEQ multiplex PCR; TCRdb's table is partial and in-frame only. The V and J calls and the clone size are those of that table, but D and trimming were determined from the DNA. The data hold about 220,000 clones, with more than 70% observed a single time. This CDR3 has 17 residues. Germline values: CDR1 SGHAT, CDR2 FQNNGV. Trimming cost V 4 bases and J 6 bases; bases outside gene matches: 15. This sequence joins TRBV11-2 and TRBJ2-7; 10 bases are shared with TRBD2. What was sequenced was peripheral blood. The receptor was derived from a woman over 75 with acute or convalescent COVID-19. The CDR3 loop is CASSSWASGGFEREQYF. CDR3 nucleotides: TGTGCCAGCAGCTCCTGGGCTAGCGGGGGCTTCGAGCGCGAGCAGTACTTC.